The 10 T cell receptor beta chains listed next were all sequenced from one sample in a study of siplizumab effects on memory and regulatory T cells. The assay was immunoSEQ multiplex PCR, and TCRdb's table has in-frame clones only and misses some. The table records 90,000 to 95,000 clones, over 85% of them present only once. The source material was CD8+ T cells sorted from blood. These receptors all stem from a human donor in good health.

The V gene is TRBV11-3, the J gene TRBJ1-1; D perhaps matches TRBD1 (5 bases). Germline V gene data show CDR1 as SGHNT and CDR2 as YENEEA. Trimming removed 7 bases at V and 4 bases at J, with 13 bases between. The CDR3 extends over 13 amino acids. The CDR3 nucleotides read TGTGCCAGCACCGCGGGGGGGGGCACTGAAGCTTTCTTT. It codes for CASTAGGGTEAFF.

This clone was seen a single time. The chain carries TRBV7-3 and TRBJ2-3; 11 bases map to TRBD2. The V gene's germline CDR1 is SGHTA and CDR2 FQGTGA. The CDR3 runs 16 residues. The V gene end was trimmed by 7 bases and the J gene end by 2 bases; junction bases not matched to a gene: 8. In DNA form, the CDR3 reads TGTGCCAGCACCTCGGGACTAGCGGAACACACAGATACGCAGTATTTT. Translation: CASTSGLAEHTDTQYF.

CDR3 DNA: TGTGCCAGCAGCCCAGACGGGGACGGCACTGAAGCTTTCTTT. Its translation: CASSPDGDGTEAFF. The chain is built from TRBV13 and TRBJ1-1; D may be TRBD1 (5 bases). Germline loops: CDR1 PRHDT, CDR2 FYEKMQ (reference sequence). With 5 bases removed from V and 4 bases from J, the gap between germline ends came to 14 bases. The CDR3 is 14 amino acids.

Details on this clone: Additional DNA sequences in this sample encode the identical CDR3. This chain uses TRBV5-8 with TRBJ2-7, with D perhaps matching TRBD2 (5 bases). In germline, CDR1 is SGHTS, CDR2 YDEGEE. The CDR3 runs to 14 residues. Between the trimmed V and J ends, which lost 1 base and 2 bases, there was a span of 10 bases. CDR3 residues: CASSLSDGTYEQYF. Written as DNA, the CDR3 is TGTGCCAGCAGCTTGAGTGACGGGACCTACGAGCAGTACTTC.

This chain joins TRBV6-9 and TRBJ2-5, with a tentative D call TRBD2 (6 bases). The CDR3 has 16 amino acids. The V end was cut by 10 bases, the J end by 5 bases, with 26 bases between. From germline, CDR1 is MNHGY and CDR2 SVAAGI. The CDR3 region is CANSPWRASAGETQYF. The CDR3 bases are TGTGCCAACTCACCTTGGAGGGCATCCGCAGGGGAGACCCAGTACTTC.

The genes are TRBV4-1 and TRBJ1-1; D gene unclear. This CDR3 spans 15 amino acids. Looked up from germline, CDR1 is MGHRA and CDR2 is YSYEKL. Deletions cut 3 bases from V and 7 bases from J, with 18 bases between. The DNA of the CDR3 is TGCGCCAGCAGCCACCATGAGTCGTCGCAGAATGAAGCTTTCTTT. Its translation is CASSHHESSQNEAFF.

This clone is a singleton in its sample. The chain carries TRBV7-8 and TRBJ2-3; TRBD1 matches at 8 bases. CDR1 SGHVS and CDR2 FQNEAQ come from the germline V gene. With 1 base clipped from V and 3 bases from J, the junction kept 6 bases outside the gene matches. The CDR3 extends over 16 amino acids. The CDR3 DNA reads TGTGCCAGCAGCTTAGAAGGACAGGGTCTGACAGATACGCAGTATTTT. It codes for CASSLEGQGLTDTQYF.

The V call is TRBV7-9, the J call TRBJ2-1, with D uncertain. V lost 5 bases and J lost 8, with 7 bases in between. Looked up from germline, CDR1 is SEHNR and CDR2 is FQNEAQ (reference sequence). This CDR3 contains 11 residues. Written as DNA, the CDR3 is TGTGCCAGCAGCCATCCACATGAGCAGTTCTTC. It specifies CASSHPHEQFF.

This CDR3 reads CASSAGDGSYEQYF. Here the CDR3 DNA reads TGTGCCAGCAGCGCGGGGGACGGCTCCTACGAGCAGTACTTC. V is TRBV5-6 and J is TRBJ2-7, with 7 nucleotides matching TRBD2. Germline V gene sequence: CDR1 SGHDT, CDR2 YYEEEE. J was trimmed by 0 bases and V by 4 bases; bases with no gene match: 4. This CDR3 has 14 residues.

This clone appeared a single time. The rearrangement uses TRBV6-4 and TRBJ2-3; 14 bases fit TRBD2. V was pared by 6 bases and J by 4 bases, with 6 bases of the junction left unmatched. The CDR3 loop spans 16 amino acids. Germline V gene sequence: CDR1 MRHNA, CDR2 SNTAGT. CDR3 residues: CASSRTSGGYSDTQYF. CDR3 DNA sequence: TGTGCCAGCAGCCGGACTAGCGGGGGGTATTCAGATACGCAGTATTTT.